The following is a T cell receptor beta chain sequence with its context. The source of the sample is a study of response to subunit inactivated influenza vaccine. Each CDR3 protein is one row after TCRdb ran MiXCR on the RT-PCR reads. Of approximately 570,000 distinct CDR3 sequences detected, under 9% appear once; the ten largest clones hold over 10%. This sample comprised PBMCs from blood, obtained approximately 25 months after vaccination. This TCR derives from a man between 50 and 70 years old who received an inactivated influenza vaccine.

The CDR3 coding sequence is TGTGCCAGCAGCGGACCGCTGAACACTGAAGCTTTCTTT. Residues: CASSGPLNTEAFF. V gene TRBV6-1 combines with J gene TRBJ1-1; D gene ambiguous. V dropped 6 bases and J dropped 0 bases, with 8 bases sitting between them. Germline V gives CDR1 MNHNS, CDR2 SASEGT. The CDR3 has 13 residues.